This T cell receptor (beta chain) derives from a study of blood T cell repertoires in COVID-19 (TCRdb year 2020). In terms of the full investigation: Samples covering the acute and convalescent phases of COVID-19 were provided by collaborators in the United States, Italy and Spain. HLA class I and class II types, where available, came from metadata supplied by the sample provider rather than from assay-based typing. The repertoires were released in a freely available public database intended as a resource for research on the immune response to SARS-CoV-2. Samples came from the ongoing ImmuneRACE study (first 160 participants) plus 1,254 subjects from 6 global collaborators. The material from the prospective study consisted of cDNA or gDNA derived from T cells, B-cell-depleted T cells, or PBMCs. Deeply sampled blood TCRbeta repertoires from subjects exposed to, actively infected with, or recovered from COVID-19 were included in the dataset. Sample metadata almost always included a de-identified subject ID, COVID-19 status, age in years and sex. Overall study outcomes, separate from this receptor: The quantity of clinical and demographic metadata differed by source and by participant and was supplied without curation.

The CDR3 numbers 13 residues from cysteine through phenylalanine. Only the CDR3 DNA is retained, 39 bases long and in frame from the first base. V loses 5 bases of germline sequence and J loses 2 bases, and the interval between the two ends is 7 bases. The germline V gene (reference sequence) gives CDR1 as LNHDA and CDR2 as SQIVND. Each collaborating institution followed its own protocols to collect whole blood in K2EDTA tubes. For TCRbeta analysis, collaborator samples were shipped as frozen whole blood, as isolated PBMCs, or as DNA extracted from either sample type. TCRbeta CDR3 regions were amplified from genomic DNA using the immunoSEQ Assay, a bias-controlled multiplex PCR. On the study's bioinformatics: The number of nucleated cells in each sample was estimated by amplification of reference gene primers within the assay. Sequence reads were collapsed and filtered to measure the absolute abundance of every unique TCRbeta CDR3 rearrangement. Productive Simpson clonality was computed per sample as the square root of Simpson's diversity index over productive rearrangements. TCRdb retrieved this table from immuneACCESS and kept in-frame rearrangements only. Not all clones are present; in checked studies, unresolved V genes account for under half, and no reason is known for the remainder. V and J calls and clone size follow that table, whereas D and trimming were derived from the DNA. The sample data list under 200,000 clones, and about 83% of these were observed just once. More than 1.5% of the sample is held by the ten biggest clonotypes.

A note on this clone: Which antigen it targets is not known. Per-base quality was not reported, and no clone a single base away is much larger than it.

Input material: peripheral blood. The chain uses TRBV19 and TRBJ1-3, with the D gene call left open. The TCR sequence derives from a human donor in a cohort sampled during active COVID-19. Read as DNA, the sequence is TGTGCCAGTAGTCCACAGACTGGAAACACCATATATTTT. Its translation reads: CASSPQTGNTIYF.